The 17 T cell receptor beta chains below were found in one sample sequenced in a study of T-cell memory formation after mild COVID-19. TCRdb fed the 5' RACE reads into MiXCR, producing one record per CDR3 protein. Among roughly 400,000 distinct CDR3 sequences listed, 20% to 30% were seen once. Material: PBMCs or a T cell subset sorted from them (not recorded which). The origin of the receptors is an adult woman who had mild COVID-19 (a few samples of this study predate the infection). Cell type and time point are not known.

This clonotype appeared a few times. The chain carries TRBV4-1 and TRBJ2-7; D call uncertain. V was cut by 3 bases and J by 3 bases, with 12 bases left in between. This CDR3 has 14 residues. The germline gives CDR1 MGHRA, CDR2 YSYEKL. CDR3 sequence (DNA): TGCGCCAGCAGCCATTCTGGGAAACTCTACGAGCAGTACTTC. This gives the protein CASSHSGKLYEQYF.

This clonotype occurred a few times. The genes are TRBV18 and TRBJ1-1; maybe TRBD1 (5 bases). V was trimmed by 6 bases and J by 3 bases, leaving 14 bases between them. CDR3 length: 14 amino acids. The V gene's germline CDR1 is KGHSH and CDR2 LQKENI. CDR3 sequence reads: CASSPELGDTEAFF. The DNA of the CDR3 is TGTGCCAGCTCCCCTGAACTAGGGGACACTGAAGCTTTCTTT.

V is TRBV5-1 and J is TRBJ1-1, with D possibly matching TRBD1 (5 bases). The V end was cut by 0 bases, the J end by 1 base, with 13 bases between. The CDR3 runs to 16 residues. From germline, CDR1 is SGHRS and CDR2 YFSETQ. CDR3 protein: CASSLAPSGGNTEAFF. The CDR3 DNA reads as TGCGCCAGCAGCTTGGCCCCGTCGGGGGGGAACACTGAAGCTTTCTTT.

V and J are TRBV30 and TRBJ1-4; the D gene is possibly TRBD1 (5 bases). Trimming took off 4 bases at V and 3 bases at J, with 12 bases between the two ends. The V gene's germline CDR1 is GTSNPN and CDR2 SVGIG (reference sequence). The length of the CDR3 is 14 residues. The CDR3 region is CAWTEGNPNEKLFF. CDR3 nucleotides: TGTGCCTGGACGGAGGGGAACCCTAATGAAAAACTGTTTTTT.

V usage is TRBV4-1 and J usage is TRBJ2-3, with 7 bases that match TRBD2. Germline lookup yields CDR1 MGHRA and CDR2 YSYEKL. V gave up 4 bases and J gave up 2 bases; unmatched junction bases: 6. The CDR3 spans 15 residues. The CDR3 spells CASSRLGLTTDTQYF. CDR3 nucleotide sequence: TGCGCCAGCAGCCGCCTGGGACTAACCACAGATACGCAGTATTTT.

This chain uses TRBV6-2 or TRBV6-3 with TRBJ1-2, with TRBD1 as a possible D gene (5 bases). V lost 3 bases to trimming and J lost 7 bases, with 12 bases between them. The germline gives CDR1 MNHEY, CDR2 SVGEGT. This CDR3 spans 13 amino acids. The CDR3 bases are TGTGCCAGCAGTTATTCCGGGACGGGTGGCTACACCTTC. Translation: CASSYSGTGGYTF.

The genes are TRBV11-2 and TRBJ2-1; 11 bases map to TRBD2. Germline trimming cut 2 bases from V and 6 bases from J; bases unmatched to any gene: 6. The CDR3 spans 16 residues. Germline CDR1 reads SGHAT; CDR2 reads FQNNGV. The CDR3, as DNA: TGTGCCAGCAGCTTATACGGGACTAGCGGCTTCAATGAGCAGTTCTTC. It is translated as CASSLYGTSGFNEQFF.

The genes are TRBV15 and TRBJ1-3; 7 positions match TRBD1. The V and J ends lost 5 bases and 7 bases, in that order; junction bases with no gene match: 8. This CDR3 has 14 residues. Looked up from germline, CDR1 is LNHNV and CDR2 is YYDKDF (reference sequence). This CDR3 reads CATSGNRGGNTIYF. The CDR3 DNA follows: TGTGCCACCAGCGGTAACAGGGGTGGGAACACCATATATTTT.

The chain uses TRBV30 and TRBJ1-2; 9 nucleotides align to TRBD1. V was pared by 6 bases and J by 4 bases, with 6 bases of the junction left unmatched. CDR3 length: 13 amino acids. Germline assignment: CDR1 GTSNPN and CDR2 SVGIG (reference sequence). CDR3 amino acids: CACLGQGRYGYTF. CDR3 bases: TGTGCCTGTCTGGGACAGGGACGCTATGGCTACACCTTC.

This clonotype was counted a few times. The chain links TRBV4-3 to TRBJ2-1; D gene unclear. There are 18 residues in the CDR3. V lost 0 bases, J lost 0 bases, and 15 bases lay in between. CDR1 is LGHNA and CDR2 is YSLEER in the germline V gene. The CDR3 nucleotides are TGCGCCAGCAGCCAAGATTGGGGAAGGCCCCTCTCCTACAATGAGCAGTTCTTC. Translation: CASSQDWGRPLSYNEQFF.

V and J are TRBV25-1 and TRBJ2-5; D gene uncertain. Trimming pared 6 bases from V and 0 bases from J, leaving 8 bases between. The CDR3 sequence is 13 residues long. Germline V lookup: CDR1 MGHDK, CDR2 SYGVNS. As DNA, the CDR3 is TGTGCCAGCAGCTCAGCGTACCAAGAGACCCAGTACTTC. Translating gives CASSSAYQETQYF.

This clonotype has only one observation. This rearrangement joins TRBV7-3 to TRBJ2-1; D is possibly TRBD1 or TRBD2 (5 bases each). Germline V gene data show CDR1 as SGHTA and CDR2 as FQGTGA. The CDR3 is made up of 15 amino acids. V lost 3 bases and J 6 bases, leaving 15 bases between the germline ends. The CDR3 here is CASSLGTVPSNEQFF. CDR3 sequence (DNA): TGTGCCAGCAGCTTGGGGACGGTGCCAAGCAATGAGCAGTTCTTC.

The V gene is TRBV5-1, the J gene TRBJ2-3, with D uncertain. The V gene lost 1 base and the J gene lost 4 bases, with 7 bases spanning the gap. CDR1 and CDR2 from the germline V gene are SGHRS and YFSETQ. CDR3 length: 13 amino acids. The CDR3 coding sequence is TGCGCCAGCAGCTTGAATGTAGCAGATACGCAGTATTTT. It is translated as CASSLNVADTQYF.

This rearrangement joins TRBV4-1 to TRBJ2-7, with D unresolved. CDR1 is MGHRA and CDR2 is YSYEKL in the germline V gene. This CDR3 is 13 amino acids long. The V gene lost 1 base and the J gene lost 5 bases, with 9 bases spanning the gap. CDR3 sequence: CASSQVPVDEQYF. CDR3 DNA: TGCGCCAGCAGCCAAGTACCGGTGGACGAGCAGTACTTC.

This clonotype was observed a few times. This sequence joins TRBV29-1 and TRBJ2-1; D ambiguous. With 4 bases removed from V and 0 bases from J, the gap between germline ends came to 13 bases. This CDR3 has 15 amino acids. Germline CDR1 and CDR2: SQVTM and ANQGSEA. CDR3 nucleotides: TGCAGCGTTGGACGGAGTGTGAGCTCCTACAATGAGCAGTTCTTC. Residues: CSVGRSVSSYNEQFF.

The chain combines TRBV29-1 with TRBJ2-3; D possibly corresponds to TRBD1 (6 bases). The CDR3 is made up of 12 amino acids. The V gene lost 6 bases and the J gene lost 3 bases, with 10 bases spanning the gap. The germline V gene has CDR1 SQVTM and CDR2 ANQGSEA. CDR3 sequence: CSVETGTDTQYF. DNA of the CDR3: TGCAGCGTCGAAACAGGGACAGATACGCAGTATTTT.

The J gene is TRBJ1-2, the V gene TRBV19, with a weak D call TRBD1 (6 bases). Looked up from germline, CDR1 is LNHDA and CDR2 is SQIVND (reference sequence). The CDR3 loop spans 18 amino acids. Trimming left V 6 bases short and J 0 bases short, with 23 bases between. The CDR3 is CASSLGGPGTSSNYGYTF. CDR3 sequence (DNA): TGTGCCAGTAGCCTGGGGGGGCCCGGGACATCCTCTAACTATGGCTACACCTTC.